The 28 T cell receptor beta chains below come from one sample, sequenced in a study of T cell repertoires in cytomegalovirus infection. TCRdb recomputed calls from the reads with MiXCR, one row per CDR3 protein. The table has around 310,000 distinct CDR3 sequences, 15% to 20% seen once. Specimen: PBMCs. The receptors were sampled from a human donor in good health (CMV status not recorded). Some clones in this sample may be carry-over from other donors' samples.

This clonotype was counted ten times or more. The chain carries TRBV5-1 and TRBJ2-1, with TRBD1 as a possible D gene (8 bases). Trimming took off 0 bases at V and 8 bases at J, with 15 bases between the two ends. The CDR3 totals 15 residues. Germline V gene lookup returns CDR1 SGHRS and CDR2 YFSETQ. CDR3 nucleotides: TGCGCCAGCAGCTTGGCCATCACAGGGGGGGATGAGCAGTTCTTC. Encoded protein: CASSLAITGGDEQFF.

This clonotype was seen a few times. In nucleotides, the CDR3 is TGCAGTGCTAGAGATCAAGGGGCCCTACCCGGCGGCTACACCTTC. Protein product: CSARDQGALPGGYTF. The chain uses TRBV20-1 and TRBJ1-2; perhaps TRBD1 as D (5 bases). This CDR3 spans 15 amino acids. The V gene's germline CDR1 is DFQATT and CDR2 SNEGSKA (reference sequence). With 0 bases removed from V and 8 bases from J, the gap between germline ends came to 19 bases.

The table lists this clonotype with many counts. This sequence joins TRBV28 and TRBJ1-5; no firm D call. The CDR3 is made up of 14 amino acids. Germline V gives CDR1 MDHEN, CDR2 SYDVKM. The V end was cut by 4 bases, the J end by 0 bases, with 7 bases between. The CDR3: CASSSNLSNQPQHF. As DNA, the CDR3 is TGTGCCAGCAGTTCAAACCTTAGCAATCAGCCCCAGCATTTT.

CDR3 DNA sequence: TGTGCCAGCAGTTTAGCAACAGGGAGTCAAGAGACCCAGTACTTC. Protein product: CASSLATGSQETQYF. The chain uses TRBV12-3 or TRBV12-4 and TRBJ2-5, with a tentative D call TRBD1 (6 bases). There are 15 residues in the CDR3. Deletions cut 0 bases from V and 2 bases from J, with 10 bases between.

The V call is TRBV12-3 or TRBV12-4, the J call TRBJ1-2, with D possibly TRBD1 on 6 matching bases. The V end was cut by 10 bases, the J end by 2 bases, with 17 bases between. The CDR3 runs to 14 residues. The CDR3 loop is CAIDVGAVNYGYTF. In nucleotides, the CDR3 is TGTGCCATCGACGTGGGGGCTGTCAACTATGGCTACACCTTC.

This clonotype turned up a few times. The chain recombines TRBV7-2 with TRBJ1-5, with D hard to call. V gave up 1 base and J gave up 6 bases, with 10 bases separating them. Germline lookup yields CDR1 SGHTA and CDR2 FQGNSA. The length of the CDR3 is 14 residues. CDR3 nucleotides: TGTGCCAGCAGCTTAGACAGTATAGCTCAGCCCCAGCATTTT. Amino acids: CASSLDSIAQPQHF.

The chain joins TRBV3-1 to TRBJ2-5; D ambiguous. Between the trimmed V and J ends, which lost 7 bases and 1 base, there was a span of 13 bases. This CDR3 comprises 14 residues. Germline V gene data show CDR1 as LGHDT and CDR2 as YNNKEL (reference sequence). CDR3 sequence: CASTYSAVQETQYF. In DNA form, the CDR3 reads TGTGCCAGCACATACTCCGCGGTCCAAGAGACCCAGTACTTC.

J is TRBJ1-5 and V is TRBV29-1; D not resolved. This CDR3 is built from 14 residues. CDR1 is SQVTM and CDR2 is ANQGSEA in the germline V gene. V dropped 4 bases and J dropped 5 bases, with 15 bases sitting between them. The CDR3 DNA follows: TGCAGCGTTGCCCAAGACACGCCCGATCAGCCCCAGCATTTT. Translated, it gives CSVAQDTPDQPQHF.

The chain combines TRBV4-2 with TRBJ2-1, with D tentatively TRBD1 or TRBD2 (5 bases each). CDR3 length: 17 residues. Trimming pared 4 bases from V and 5 bases from J, leaving 21 bases between. The germline CDR1 and CDR2 sequences are LGHNA and YNFKEQ. The CDR3 reads CASSREEKTGPNNEQFF. Here the CDR3 DNA reads TGTGCCAGCAGCCGAGAAGAGAAAACGGGACCCAACAATGAGCAGTTCTTC.

The rearrangement uses TRBV11-1 and TRBJ2-2, with a tentative D call TRBD1 (7 bases). This CDR3 comprises 17 residues. V gave up 2 bases and J gave up 5 bases, with 18 bases separating them. Germline V gives CDR1 SGHAT, CDR2 FQDESV (reference sequence). The DNA of the CDR3 is TGTGCCAGCAGCTTATTCTCAGGGGGGCTACTAACCGGGGAGCTGTTTTTT. Amino acids: CASSLFSGGLLTGELFF.

This clonotype was picked up a small number of times. This rearrangement joins TRBV6-2 or TRBV6-3 to TRBJ1-3; D call uncertain. V lost 1 base and J 5 bases, leaving 9 bases between the germline ends. From germline, CDR1 is MNHEY and CDR2 SVGEGT. The CDR3 has 14 residues. The CDR3: CASSYFGSRNTIYF. In DNA form, the CDR3 reads TGTGCCAGCAGTTACTTTGGCAGCCGAAACACCATATATTTT.

The chain recombines TRBV6-5 with TRBJ2-5, with a possible D match to TRBD2 (7 bases). V gave up 2 bases and J gave up 5 bases, with 15 bases separating them. Germline CDR1 is MNHEY and CDR2 is SVGAGI. The CDR3 contains 15 residues. The CDR3 DNA is TGTGCCAGCAGTTACATGGGGGGGGCGGGGGAGACCCAGTACTTC. It translates to CASSYMGGAGETQYF.

Only a few counts were recorded for this clonotype. The V call is TRBV19, the J call TRBJ2-3; 7 positions agree with TRBD1. The germline V gene has CDR1 LNHDA and CDR2 SQIVND (reference sequence). The CDR3 length is 14 residues. Trimming removed 6 bases from V and 2 bases from J; junction bases left unmatched: 5. CDR3 residues: CASSRTGTTDTQYF. Here the CDR3 DNA reads TGTGCCAGTAGCCGGACAGGAACCACAGATACGCAGTATTTT.

This clonotype has more than one count but fewer than ten. The chain joins TRBV6-8 to TRBJ2-2; D might be TRBD1 (6 bases). Germline V gene data show CDR1 as MNHGY and CDR2 as SAAAGT. The CDR3 runs to 18 residues. Trimming took off 0 bases at V and 5 bases at J, with 19 bases between the two ends. The CDR3 nucleotides are TGTGCCAGCAGTTACTCCTTTAGTGTGGGGGCAGTAACCGGGGAGCTGTTTTTT. Its protein is CASSYSFSVGAVTGELFF.

In this sample, this clonotype turned up a few times. One end of the junction is discordant with germline, which a read error may explain. V is TRBV7-3 and J is TRBJ2-3; 9 nucleotides match TRBD1. The CDR3 runs to 17 residues. CDR1 and CDR2 (germline): SGHTA, FQGTGA. CDR3 region: CASSLLPGQGSIDTQYF. The DNA of the CDR3 is TGTGCCAGCAGCTTACTCCCGGGACAGGGTAGCATAGATACGCAGTATTTT.

This clonotype was picked up a small number of times. The rearrangement joins TRBV20-1 to TRBJ1-2; D perhaps matches TRBD1 (5 bases). The germline V and J ends were trimmed by 0 bases and 2 bases, with 13 bases remaining between them. Germline V lookup: CDR1 DFQATT, CDR2 SNEGSKA (reference sequence). There are 15 residues in the CDR3. The CDR3 DNA reads TGCAGTGCTAGAGAGGCAGGGTTGGGAAACTATGGCTACACCTTC. It encodes CSAREAGLGNYGYTF.

This clonotype was counted only a few times. The chain links TRBV6-1 to TRBJ2-7; possibly TRBD2 for D (6 bases). This CDR3 spans 12 amino acids. Germline V gene data show CDR1 as MNHNS and CDR2 as SASEGT. The V end lost 6 bases, the J end lost 3 bases, and 9 bases lay between the germline ends. CDR3 nucleotide sequence: TGTGCCAGCAGGGCCGGGGGCTACGAGCAGTACTTC. This sequence encodes CASRAGGYEQYF.

This clonotype occurred many times. The chain is built from TRBV7-2 and TRBJ2-7; D remains ambiguous. CDR3 length equals 19 residues. Germline CDR1 reads SGHTA; CDR2 reads FQGNSA. V gave up 2 bases and J gave up 5 bases, with 28 bases separating them. Here the CDR3 reads CASSLWAPAYRTAEDEQYF. In nucleotides, the CDR3 is TGTGCCAGCAGCTTATGGGCCCCCGCATACAGAACGGCCGAAGACGAGCAGTACTTC.

The chain carries TRBV15 and TRBJ1-1; the match to TRBD1 covers 9 bases. J gave up 4 bases and V 1 base, and 4 bases lay outside the gene matches. Germline CDR1 LNHNV, CDR2 YYDKDF (reference sequence). The CDR3 contains 15 residues. CDR3 DNA sequence: TGTGCCACCAGCAGAGCTACAGGGGGCCCCACTGAAGCTTTCTTT. Translating gives CATSRATGGPTEAFF.

This clonotype was seen at least ten times. The chain links TRBV6-1 to TRBJ1-1; 7 positions agree with TRBD1. The CDR3 runs 14 residues. Germline CDR1 reads MNHNS; CDR2 reads SASEGT. The V and J ends lost 5 bases and 2 bases, in that order; junction bases with no gene match: 5. CDR3 region: CASSSTGINTEAFF. The CDR3 nucleotides are TGTGCCAGCAGTTCGACAGGGATCAACACTGAAGCTTTCTTT.

This rearrangement joins TRBV6-6 to TRBJ1-1, with D unclear. Germline V gene lookup returns CDR1 MNHNY and CDR2 SVGAGI (reference sequence). V lost 5 bases and J lost 4, with 14 bases in between. There are 14 residues in the CDR3. The DNA of the CDR3 is TGTGCCAGCAGTCCCATGGGGATGGGCACTGAAGCTTTCTTT. Encoded protein: CASSPMGMGTEAFF.

The sample holds many counts of this clonotype. The rearrangement uses TRBV7-3 and TRBJ2-5, with 14 bases fitting TRBD2. This CDR3 comprises 15 residues. Germline V CDR1 and CDR2: SGHTA, FQGTGA. The junction had 4 bases not matched to a gene; V was cut back by 5 bases and J by 5 bases. In nucleotides, the CDR3 is TGTGCCAGCAGCAGGACTAGCGGGGGGATGGAGACCCAGTACTTC. It is translated as CASSRTSGGMETQYF. Using reference TRBV7-3 and TRBJ2-5 for the parts outside the CDR3, the full variable domain is GAGVSQTPSNKVTEKGKYVELRCDPISGHTALYWYRQSLGQGPEFLIYFQGTGAADDSGLPNDRFFAVRPEGSVSTLKIQRTERGDSAVYLCASSRTSGGMETQYFGPGTRLLVL.

This clonotype was recorded a few times. V usage is TRBV15 and J usage is TRBJ1-2; 7 nucleotides match TRBD1. V shed 0 bases, J shed 2 bases, and the junction held 12 bases outside the gene matches. CDR3 length: 18 residues. CDR1 is LNHNV, CDR2 YYDKDF, per germline (reference sequence). In DNA, the CDR3 is TGTGCCACCAGCAGAGATATCCCTACGGGACAGACGAACTATGGCTACACCTTC. This codes for CATSRDIPTGQTNYGYTF.

J is TRBJ2-5 and V is TRBV9; D is possibly TRBD2 (6 bases). The CDR3 consists of 16 residues. V gave up 4 bases and J gave up 5 bases, with 21 bases separating them. In germline, CDR1 is SGDLS, CDR2 YYNGEE. This CDR3 reads CASSPGGGNFGETQYF. The CDR3 DNA is TGTGCCAGCAGCCCCGGAGGAGGGAACTTCGGGGAGACCCAGTACTTC.

This clonotype was recorded a few times. The V gene is TRBV5-6, the J gene TRBJ1-1, with 9 bases identical to TRBD1. Germline CDR1 reads SGHDT; CDR2 reads YYEEEE. J lost 0 bases, V lost 4 bases, and 10 bases had no gene match. There are 17 residues in the CDR3. CDR3 coding DNA: TGTGCCAGCAGCATGCTGGGGACAGGGCGCATGAACACTGAAGCTTTCTTT. Amino acid sequence: CASSMLGTGRMNTEAFF.

The rearrangement joins TRBV20-1 to TRBJ2-1; 12 bases align to TRBD2. Germline CDR1 DFQATT, CDR2 SNEGSKA (reference sequence). The CDR3 contains 16 residues. With V trimmed by 6 bases and J by 7 bases, 13 bases remained unmatched. The CDR3 loop is CSARGTSGGLLNEQFF. CDR3 DNA: TGCAGTGCCCGAGGAACTAGCGGGGGGCTATTAAATGAGCAGTTCTTC.

The chain couples TRBV4-1 to TRBJ1-1, with 7 bases identical to TRBD1. V was clipped by 2 bases and J by 1 base; unmatched bases: 10. Germline CDR1 is MGHRA and CDR2 is YSYEKL. The CDR3 covers 17 residues. Here the CDR3 DNA reads TGCGCCAGCAGCCAACTCGGGGCCGGGACAGAGAACACTGAAGCTTTCTTT. Translated: CASSQLGAGTENTEAFF.

This clonotype was detected many times. V and J are TRBV7-9 and TRBJ1-2; possibly TRBD1 for D (5 bases). The CDR3 spans 12 residues. CDR1 and CDR2 from the germline V gene are SEHNR and FQNEAQ (reference sequence). Trimming removed 5 bases from V and 5 bases from J, with 9 bases in between. The CDR3 sequence: CASSQGTYGYTF. As DNA, the CDR3 is TGTGCCAGCAGCCAGGGAACATATGGCTACACCTTC.